Listed below are T cell receptor beta chains from one sample, sequenced in a study of shared clonotypes between healthy human individuals. Method: immunoSEQ multiplex PCR; TCRdb's copy keeps in-frame clones and lacks some. The repertoire holds about 2.3 million clones, over 85% seen once, with 0.39% in the top ten. The sequencing input was naive CD4+ T cells from PBMCs. These receptors were collected from a man aged 18-30 years in good health. Some clones in this sample may be carry-over from other donors' samples. CDR3s include the opening cysteine and the closing phenylalanine or tryptophan. D genes are given only for firm matches.

J gene: TRBJ1-2; D gene: NA; V gene: TRBV11-2; CDR3 protein: CASSLVGTYGYTF; CDR3 DNA: TGTGCCAGCAGCTTAGTGGGTACTTATGGCTACACCTTC
J gene: TRBJ2-5; D gene: TRBD2; V gene: TRBV29-1; CDR3 protein: CSGRLSGQETQYF; CDR3 DNA: TGCAGCGGTCGACTTAGCGGGCAAGAGACCCAGTACTTC
J gene: TRBJ2-7; D gene: TRBD2; V gene: TRBV2; CDR3 protein: CASSDGNSGSEQYF; CDR3 DNA: TGTGCCAGCAGTGATGGAAATAGCGGGAGCGAGCAGTACTTC
J gene: TRBJ1-5; D gene: TRBD1; V gene: TRBV19; CDR3 protein: CASSLRQGVNQPQHF; CDR3 DNA: TGTGCCAGTAGTCTCCGACAGGGGGTGAATCAGCCCCAGCATTTT
J gene: TRBJ2-1; D gene: TRBD2; V gene: TRBV9; CDR3 protein: CASSVTSGRVLEQFF; CDR3 DNA: TGTGCCAGCAGCGTGACTAGCGGGAGAGTATTAGAGCAGTTCTTC
J gene: TRBJ2-7; D gene: NA; V gene: TRBV28; CDR3 protein: CASHEGRKEQYF; CDR3 DNA: TGTGCCAGCCACGAAGGGAGGAAGGAGCAGTACTTC
J gene: TRBJ1-2; D gene: NA; V gene: TRBV5-4; CDR3 protein: CASSPHRADGYTF; CDR3 DNA: TGTGCCAGCAGCCCCCACAGGGCGGATGGCTACACCTTC
J gene: TRBJ1-1; D gene: NA; V gene: TRBV7-9; CDR3 protein: CASSLQNMMNTEAFF; CDR3 DNA: TGTGCCAGCAGCTTGCAGAATATGATGAACACTGAAGCTTTCTTT
J gene: TRBJ2-3; D gene: NA; V gene: TRBV7-6; CDR3 protein: CASSLGRLSDTQYF; CDR3 DNA: TGTGCCAGCAGCTTGGGACGCCTTTCAGATACGCAGTATTTT
J gene: TRBJ2-1; D gene: TRBD2; V gene: TRBV5-1; CDR3 protein: CASSPSLVAGAYNEQFF; CDR3 DNA: TGCGCCAGCAGCCCCTCCCTCGTAGCGGGGGCCTACAATGAGCAGTTCTTC
J gene: TRBJ2-1; D gene: NA; V gene: TRBV10-1; CDR3 protein: CASSEDPGPWDEQFF; CDR3 DNA: TGCGCCAGCAGTGAAGATCCGGGACCCTGGGATGAGCAGTTCTTC
J gene: TRBJ1-5; D gene: NA; V gene: TRBV15; CDR3 protein: CATSRGASGFTRPQHF; CDR3 DNA: TGTGCCACCAGCAGAGGGGCATCAGGGTTCACGCGACCCCAGCATTTT
J gene: TRBJ1-2; D gene: TRBD1; V gene: TRBV28; CDR3 protein: CASRLAGTVYWYGYTF; CDR3 DNA: TGTGCCAGCAGGTTAGCAGGGACAGTCTACTGGTATGGCTACACCTTC
J gene: TRBJ1-3; D gene: TRBD1; V gene: TRBV5-5; CDR3 protein: CASSLADRGLGNTIYF; CDR3 DNA: TGTGCCAGCAGCTTGGCCGACAGGGGTCTCGGAAACACCATATATTTT
J gene: TRBJ2-7; D gene: TRBD1; V gene: TRBV2; CDR3 protein: CASRTGSSYEQYF; CDR3 DNA: TGTGCCAGTAGGACAGGAAGCTCCTACGAGCAGTACTTC
J gene: TRBJ2-3; D gene: TRBD1; V gene: TRBV29-1; CDR3 protein: CSVADRAPDTQYF; CDR3 DNA: TGCAGCGTCGCGGACAGGGCACCAGATACGCAGTATTTT
J gene: TRBJ2-7; D gene: TRBD1; V gene: TRBV9; CDR3 protein: CASSPQGQGLHYEQYF; CDR3 DNA: TGTGCCAGCAGCCCCCAGGGACAGGGACTTCACTACGAGCAGTACTTC